The 12 T cell receptor beta chains below come from one sample, sequenced in a study of graft-versus-host responses after intestinal transplantation. The repertoire was sequenced with immunoSEQ multiplex PCR; TCRdb's copy has only in-frame clones and lacks some. Of approximately 71,000 clones listed, about 89% are singletons. The antigens these receptors bind are not known. The sample was unstimulated CD8+ T cells sorted from spleen or lymph node cells, taken before intestinal transplant. These receptors were taken from a human donor who received an intestinal transplant.

This clone has just a few counts. This chain joins TRBV6-1 and TRBJ2-7; the match to TRBD2 covers 8 bases. CDR3 length: 15 amino acids. The V and J ends lost 1 base and 3 bases, in that order; junction bases with no gene match: 5. Per germline, CDR1 MNHNS and CDR2 SASEGT. CDR3 DNA: TGTGCCAGCAGTGAAGTGGGGGGGACTAGCTACGAGCAGTACTTC. This gives the protein CASSEVGGTSYEQYF.

The chain couples TRBV9 to TRBJ1-1; 7 positions agree with TRBD1. Per germline, CDR1 SGDLS and CDR2 YYNGEE. The CDR3 spans 15 residues. J was trimmed by 1 base and V by 0 bases; bases with no gene match: 3. CDR3 bases: TGTGCCAGCAGCGTAGATGACAGGGAGAACACTGAAGCTTTCTTT. Its protein product is CASSVDDRENTEAFF.

The chain is built from TRBV6-5 and TRBJ2-7; 10 nucleotides agree with TRBD1. Germline CDR1 MNHEY, CDR2 SVGAGI. The CDR3 has 15 amino acids. Trimming took 2 bases from V and 3 from J; bases not matched to a gene: 4. The CDR3 spells CASSYPGDRGYEQYF. In DNA form, the CDR3 reads TGTGCCAGCAGTTACCCAGGGGACAGGGGCTACGAGCAGTACTTC.

The chain has TRBV6-6 and TRBJ2-3; 8 nucleotides agree with TRBD2. Germline V CDR1 and CDR2: MNHNY, SVGAGI (reference sequence). V gave up 5 bases and J gave up 4 bases; unmatched junction bases: 11. The CDR3 spans 16 residues. The CDR3 nucleotides are TGTGCCAGCAGTCCCGGACTAGCTCTAGGGGCAGATACGCAGTATTTT. It translates to CASSPGLALGADTQYF.

This sequence joins TRBV29-1 and TRBJ1-1, with a weak D call TRBD1 (5 bases). Between the trimmed V and J ends, which lost 3 bases and 5 bases, there was a span of 22 bases. The CDR3 is 16 amino acids. CDR1 and CDR2 (germline): SQVTM, ANQGSEA. CDR3 sequence (DNA): TGCAGCGTTGACCGGGGGTCAGTGGGAATGGGAACTGAAGCTTTCTTT. It yields the protein CSVDRGSVGMGTEAFF. The full variable domain, completed using reference TRBV29-1 and TRBJ1-1, is SAVISQKPSRDICQRGTSLTIQCQVDSQVTMMFWYRQQPGQSLTLIATANQGSEATYESGFVIDKFPISRPNLTFSTLTVSNMSPEDSSIYLCSVDRGSVGMGTEAFFGQGTRLTVV.

The V call is TRBV5-1, the J call TRBJ1-4; D may be TRBD1 (5 bases). Trimming took off 4 bases at V and 0 bases at J, with 16 bases between the two ends. The germline CDR1 and CDR2 sequences are SGHRS and YFSETQ. The CDR3 is 17 amino acids. CDR3 sequence (DNA): TGCGCCAGCAGCCCGCGGGACGGATCCTCAACTAATGAAAAACTGTTTTTT. Its translation is CASSPRDGSSTNEKLFF.

The DNA for the CDR3 is TGTGCCAGCAGCTTTTCACGGAGGAACACCGGGGAGCTGTTTTTT. Amino acids: CASSFSRRNTGELFF. The rearrangement uses TRBV7-2 and TRBJ2-2; D call uncertain. V lost 3 bases, J lost 1 base, and 9 bases lay in between. The germline V gene encodes CDR1 SGHTA and CDR2 FQGNSA. The CDR3 has 15 amino acids. Full variable domain (missing parts from reference TRBV7-2 and TRBJ2-2): GAGVSQSPSNKVTEKGKDVELRCDPISGHTALYWYRQSLGQGLEFLIYFQGNSAPDKSGLPSDRFSAERTGGSVSTLTIQRTQQEDSAVYLCASSFSRRNTGELFFGEGSRLTVL.

The chain recombines TRBV7-9 with TRBJ1-2; 9 nucleotides match TRBD1. The trim removed 5 bases at V and 3 bases at J, leaving 13 bases unmatched. The germline V gene has CDR1 SEHNR and CDR2 FQNEAQ (reference sequence). The CDR3 totals 17 residues. CDR3 loop: CASSGWDREKMDYGYTF. CDR3 sequence (DNA): TGTGCCAGCAGCGGCTGGGACAGGGAAAAAATGGACTATGGCTACACCTTC.

The rearrangement links TRBV29-1 to TRBJ2-3; TRBD2 aligns across 11 bases. The CDR3 runs 15 residues. Germline CDR1 SQVTM, CDR2 ANQGSEA. Trimming cost V 5 bases and J 3 bases; bases outside gene matches: 7. Here the CDR3 DNA reads TGCAGCGTTCGCCCTAGCGGGGGGAGGACAGATACGCAGTATTTT. This codes for CSVRPSGGRTDTQYF.

The chain recombines TRBV7-8 with TRBJ2-2; D is undetermined. Trimming left V 5 bases short and J 9 bases short, with 16 bases between. CDR1 and CDR2 (germline): SGHVS, FQNEAQ. This CDR3 comprises 14 residues. The CDR3 protein is CASSPPPQIWELFF. As DNA, the CDR3 is TGTGCCAGCAGCCCTCCACCTCAGATATGGGAGCTGTTTTTT.

V is TRBV5-1 and J is TRBJ2-1, with 11 positions matching TRBD2. The germline V gene has CDR1 SGHRS and CDR2 YFSETQ. The junction had 8 bases not matched to a gene; V was cut back by 1 base and J by 5 bases. This CDR3 has 17 amino acids. Here the CDR3 DNA reads TGCGCCAGCAGCTTGCGGGACGTAGCGGGGGGGAACAATGAGCAGTTCTTC. It specifies CASSLRDVAGGNNEQFF. Full variable domain (outside the CDR3, taken from reference TRBV5-1 and TRBJ2-1): KAGVTQTPRYLIKTRGQQVTLSCSPISGHRSVSWYQQTPGQGLQFLFEYFSETQRNKGNFPGRFSGRQFSNSRSEMNVSTLELGDSALYLCASSLRDVAGGNNEQFFGPGTRLTVL.

J is TRBJ1-2 and V is TRBV5-1, with D possibly being TRBD1 (5 bases). V was clipped by 1 base and J by 7 bases, with 11 bases between them. The CDR3 length is 13 residues. Germline loops: CDR1 SGHRS, CDR2 YFSETQ. Here the CDR3 DNA reads TGCGCCAGCAGCTTGCAGGGAGGACGTGGCTACACCTTC. It encodes CASSLQGGRGYTF.